The rows below give T cell receptor beta chains drawn from one sample of a study of blood T cells in healthy people across ages. MiXCR was run by TCRdb on the 5' RACE reads, yielding one entry per CDR3 protein. The repertoire holds fewer than 800,000 distinct CDR3 sequences, with 32% as singletons. Material: blood. The receptors derive from a woman of 80 years or more in good health. Each CDR3 is given with its conserved first and last residue. D genes are given only for firm matches. Expanded clones get a size class; other rows say once, few or many, or leave the size out.

J: TRBJ1-2; D: TRBD1; V: TRBV6-6; size: -; DNA: TGTGCCAGCAGTTACTCACAGGGGGGGACCTATGGCTACACCTTC; CDR3: CASSYSQGGTYGYTF
J: TRBJ2-3; D: -; V: TRBV6-2/TRBV6-3; size: many; DNA: TGTGCCAGCACCCGTCCCTCGGGACTTAGCACAGATACGCAGTATTTT; CDR3: CASTRPSGLSTDTQYF
J: TRBJ2-7; D: -; V: TRBV6-2/TRBV6-3; size: many; DNA: TGTGCCAGCAGGGGGTACAGCATATCCTACGAGCAGTACTTC; CDR3: CASRGYSISYEQYF
J: TRBJ2-5; D: -; V: TRBV15; size: -; DNA: TGCGCCACCAGCAGTAAGGACAAAGAGACCCTGTACTTC; CDR3: CATSSKDKETLYF
J: TRBJ1-2; D: TRBD1; V: TRBV2; size: many; DNA: TGTGCCATCGGGACAGGGGGCCTCAACTATGGCTACACCTTC; CDR3: CAIGTGGLNYGYTF
J: TRBJ2-3; D: -; V: TRBV20-1; size: many; DNA: TGCAGTGCCGTCGAGGCTCGAACGGGGTACACGCAGTATTTT; CDR3: CSAVEARTGYTQYF
J: TRBJ1-4; D: -; V: TRBV5-1; size: -; DNA: TGCGCCAGCAGCGATCAAGGAGCTAATGAAAAACTGTTTTTT; CDR3: CASSDQGANEKLFF
J: TRBJ1-1; D: -; V: TRBV10-3; size: -; DNA: TGTGTCACCCTGGAGGACACTGAAGCTTTCTTT; CDR3: CVTLEDTEAFF
J: TRBJ2-4; D: -; V: TRBV5-4; size: few; DNA: TGTGCCAGCAGCCTCCCGGGACTGCTTGGGGAGCAGTACTTC; CDR3: CASSLPGLLGEQYF
J: TRBJ2-7; D: -; V: TRBV20-1; size: many; DNA: TGCAGTGCTAGACCCCGCCCCGGGCGGGACGAGCAGTACTTC; CDR3: CSARPRPGRDEQYF
J: TRBJ2-7; D: TRBD2; V: TRBV27; size: -; DNA: TGTGCCAGCAGTTCCCGACTAGCGGGGGGGTTTTCCTACGAGCAGTACTTC; CDR3: CASSSRLAGGFSYEQYF
J: TRBJ2-7; D: TRBD1; V: TRBV11-3; size: -; DNA: TGTGCCAGTTCGACAGGGCCTAACTCCTACGGGCAGTACTTC; CDR3: CASSTGPNSYGQYF
J: TRBJ2-5; D: -; V: TRBV7-9; size: many; DNA: TGTGCCAGCCGAGCGTCGGGGGAAGAGACCCAGTACTTC; CDR3: CASRASGEETQYF
J: TRBJ2-5; D: TRBD1; V: TRBV14; size: -; DNA: TGTGCCAGCAGCCAAGGGGACAGGGGACTCCAAGAGACCCAGTACTTC; CDR3: CASSQGDRGLQETQYF
J: TRBJ1-1; D: -; V: TRBV20-1; size: many; DNA: TGCAGTGCTAGAGGTACGGGGGCGATGATGAACACTGAAGCTTTCTTT; CDR3: CSARGTGAMMNTEAFF
J: TRBJ1-2; D: -; V: TRBV12-3/TRBV12-4; size: many; DNA: TGTGCCAGCAGTCCTCAGAGTACCTATGGCTACACCTTC; CDR3: CASSPQSTYGYTF
J: TRBJ1-4; D: -; V: TRBV2; size: few; DNA: TGTGCCAGCAGTGAAGGCCGGCGCAGGCTAGGAGAAAAACTGTTTTTT; CDR3: CASSEGRRRLGEKLFF